This is a list of T cell receptor beta chains from one sample in a study of T cells in tumors after PD-1 blockade. This table comes from immunoSEQ multiplex PCR, and its TCRdb copy is limited to in-frame clones, with some not included. The data show about 25,000 clones, roughly 82% seen once. Here the sequenced sample was PBMCs, taken after anti-PD-1 treatment. Receptors were obtained from a human donor with basal cell carcinoma. Each CDR3 is given with its conserved first and last residue. A D gene is named only where the DNA matches it firmly. Size is stated for part of the rows, as once, few or many counts, or as a class when the clone is expanded.

J,size,V,length,D,CDR3,DNA
TRBJ1-2,-,TRBV6-1,14,-,CASSEASGFRGYTF,TGTGCCAGCAGTGAAGCTTCGGGGTTCCGGGGCTACACCTTC
TRBJ1-6,once,TRBV12-3/TRBV12-4,12,TRBD1,CASRMTGPPLHF,TGTGCCAGCAGAATGACAGGGCCGCCCCTCCACTTT
TRBJ1-2,-,TRBV6-5,12,-,CATGGDISGYTF,TGTGCCACCGGGGGGGACATTAGTGGCTACACCTTC
TRBJ2-6,-,TRBV11-3,15,-,CASSRGHWGANVLTF,TGTGCCAGCAGCCGGGGACATTGGGGGGCCAACGTCCTGACTTTC
TRBJ1-1,-,TRBV3-1/TRBV3-2,15,TRBD1,CASSTRDRDSTEAFF,TGTGCCAGCAGCACTAGGGACAGGGATAGCACTGAAGCTTTCTTT
TRBJ2-2,once,TRBV5-1,17,-,CASSLVGVGTNTGELFF,TGCGCCAGCAGCTTAGTAGGGGTAGGGACGAACACCGGGGAGCTGTTTTTT
TRBJ1-1,-,TRBV1,18,-,CTSSHRLPKTGNYTEAFF,TGCACCAGCAGCCACCGATTACCGAAAACAGGGAATTACACTGAAGCTTTCTTT
TRBJ2-5,once,TRBV7-2,14,-,CASSLAVVPVTQYF,TGTGCCAGCAGCTTAGCTGTAGTCCCCGTGACCCAGTACTTC
TRBJ1-5,-,TRBV9,15,TRBD1,CASSRTGGINQPQHF,TGTGCCAGCAGCCGTACAGGGGGAATTAATCAGCCCCAGCATTTT
TRBJ2-3,once,TRBV5-1,14,TRBD1,CASSWTGAWDTQYF,TGCGCCAGCAGCTGGACAGGGGCTTGGGATACGCAGTATTTT
TRBJ2-7,few,TRBV7-9,11,-,CASSLLREQYF,TGTGCCAGCAGCTTATTGAGGGAGCAGTACTTC
TRBJ2-1,-,TRBV5-1,15,TRBD2,CASSSAGTRNNEQFF,TGCGCCAGCAGCTCGGCCGGGACTAGAAACAATGAGCAGTTCTTC
TRBJ2-3,-,TRBV7-3,14,-,CASSLSGGTDTQYF,TGTGCCAGCAGCTTAAGTGGGGGCACAGATACGCAGTATTTT
TRBJ1-2,-,TRBV10-3,14,-,CAIRSGSGLGGYTF,TGTGCCATCAGGTCCGGGTCAGGTCTGGGGGGCTACACCTTC
TRBJ2-2,-,TRBV14,16,-,CASSQDLLGGTGELFF,TGTGCCAGCAGCCAAGATCTTTTAGGGGGCACCGGGGAGCTGTTTTTT
TRBJ1-6,-,TRBV19,17,-,CASGPSGKYSYNSPLHF,TGTGCCAGTGGACCTTCAGGGAAATACTCCTATAATTCACCCCTCCACTTT
TRBJ1-4,-,TRBV3-1/TRBV3-2,13,TRBD1,CASRATGTEKLFF,TGTGCCAGCAGAGCGACAGGGACTGAAAAACTGTTTTTT
TRBJ2-3,-,TRBV9,13,-,CASSSQGLDTQYF,TGTGCCAGCAGCTCCCAGGGGTTAGATACGCAGTATTTT
TRBJ2-7,-,TRBV6-6,15,TRBD1,CASRNGQGSAYEQYF,TGTGCCAGCAGAAACGGACAGGGCTCGGCCTACGAGCAGTACTTC
TRBJ1-1,once,TRBV18,15,-,CASSHGDRAPTEAFF,TGTGCCAGCTCTCACGGTGACAGAGCGCCCACTGAAGCTTTCTTT
TRBJ1-4,-,TRBV6-6,13,-,CASSYLGNEKLFF,TGTGCCAGCAGTTACTTAGGGAATGAAAAACTGTTTTTT
TRBJ1-6,-,TRBV5-4,15,-,CASSLGRGHNSPLHF,TGTGCCAGCAGCTTGGGCAGGGGTCATAATTCACCCCTCCACTTT
TRBJ2-1,-,TRBV10-3,13,-,CAISDTDTNEQFF,TGTGCCATCAGTGATACAGATACTAATGAGCAGTTCTTC
TRBJ1-6,-,TRBV5-6,15,-,CASSLRVVRNSPLHF,TGTGCCAGCAGCTTGCGGGTGGTCCGGAATTCACCCCTCCACTTT
TRBJ1-1,-,TRBV6-5,13,-,CASSYTGGSEAFF,TGTGCCAGCAGTTACACCGGTGGGTCTGAAGCTTTCTTT
TRBJ2-4,-,TRBV14,15,-,CASSQDLGLVNIQYF,TGTGCCAGCAGCCAAGATTTGGGGTTGGTAAACATTCAGTACTTC
TRBJ1-5,few,TRBV7-2,15,-,CASSLDPLGNQPQHF,TGTGCCAGCAGCTTAGATCCATTAGGTAATCAGCCCCAGCATTTT
TRBJ1-2,-,TRBV4-1,11,-,CASSSRWGYTF,TGCGCCAGCAGCAGCCGGTGGGGCTACACCTTC
TRBJ1-6,-,TRBV25-1,14,-,CASSEQGDNSPLHF,TGTGCCAGCAGTGAACAAGGGGATAATTCACCCCTCCACTTT
TRBJ2-3,-,TRBV3-1/TRBV3-2,16,-,CASSQDPLGPADTQYF,TGTGCCAGCAGCCAAGATCCCCTAGGCCCTGCCGATACGCAGTATTTT
TRBJ1-1,-,TRBV6-5,13,-,CASARVSWTEAFF,TGTGCCTCAGCAAGGGTATCGTGGACTGAAGCTTTCTTT
TRBJ2-7,-,TRBV20-1,11,-,CSAGEAYEQYF,TGCAGTGCGGGGGAAGCCTACGAGCAGTACTTC
TRBJ2-7,-,TRBV9,13,TRBD2,CASSVYGGVEQYF,TGTGCCAGCAGCGTATACGGGGGGGTTGAGCAGTACTTC
TRBJ2-7,-,TRBV5-4,13,-,CASSLDSPYEQYF,TGTGCCAGCAGCTTGGACAGTCCCTACGAGCAGTACTTC
TRBJ1-2,-,TRBV4-2,15,TRBD1,CASSQETGGSYGYTF,TGTGCCAGCAGCCAAGAGACAGGGGGGAGCTATGGCTACACCTTC
TRBJ2-2,-,TRBV30,13,-,CAWKGANTGELFF,TGTGCCTGGAAAGGCGCGAACACCGGGGAGCTGTTTTTT
TRBJ2-2,once,TRBV7-8,16,-,CASSSRPPGRTGELFF,TGTGCCAGCAGCTCCAGGCCGCCTGGACGCACCGGGGAGCTGTTTTTT
TRBJ1-2,-,TRBV5-1,14,-,CASSPARGDSGYTF,TGCGCCAGCAGCCCCGCCAGGGGAGATAGTGGCTACACCTTC
TRBJ2-2,few,TRBV5-1,18,-,CASSLFVISGLAGGELFF,TGCGCCAGCAGCTTGTTTGTGATATCTGGGCTAGCCGGCGGGGAGCTGTTTTTT
TRBJ2-7,once,TRBV13,15,TRBD1,CASSEGDRGPYEQYF,TGTGCCAGCAGCGAAGGGGACAGGGGGCCCTACGAGCAGTACTTC
TRBJ2-1,-,TRBV19,19,TRBD2,CASSPPLVAGVFSYNEQFF,TGTGCCAGTAGTCCACCGTTGGTAGCGGGGGTTTTCTCCTACAATGAGCAGTTCTTC
TRBJ1-4,-,TRBV3-1/TRBV3-2,13,-,CASSSGYVEKLFF,TGTGCCAGCAGCTCAGGGTATGTCGAAAAACTGTTTTTT
TRBJ2-7,-,TRBV13,15,TRBD2,CASSHSPGLAGEQYF,TGTGCCAGCAGCCATTCCCCGGGACTAGCGGGCGAGCAGTACTTC
TRBJ1-4,-,TRBV18,15,TRBD1,CASSSQTGRSEKLFF,TGTGCCAGCTCATCCCAGACAGGGCGAAGCGAAAAACTGTTTTTT
TRBJ2-5,-,TRBV5-1,17,-,CASSPTPGGRGSATQYF,TGCGCCAGCAGCCCCACGCCGGGTGGACGGGGCTCGGCGACCCAGTACTTC
TRBJ2-7,-,TRBV3-1/TRBV3-2,14,TRBD2,CASSRERGGYEQYF,TGTGCCAGCAGCCGCGAGCGGGGTGGGTACGAGCAGTACTTC
TRBJ1-3,-,TRBV6-1,16,TRBD1,CASSDLSTGTGNTIYF,TGTGCCAGCAGTGACCTGTCGACAGGGACTGGAAACACCATATATTTT
TRBJ2-7,once,TRBV9,14,TRBD1,CASSPRQGSGEQYF,TGTGCCAGCAGCCCCCGACAGGGGTCTGGGGAGCAGTACTTC
TRBJ2-5,-,TRBV27,15,-,CASSLSAGNQETQYF,TGTGCCAGCAGTTTATCGGCGGGGAACCAAGAGACCCAGTACTTC
TRBJ1-2,-,TRBV27,14,-,CASSLGQVNYGYTF,TGTGCCAGCAGTTTAGGGCAGGTGAACTATGGCTACACCTTC
TRBJ2-3,-,TRBV5-1,14,-,CASSPATGTDTQYF,TGCGCCAGCAGCCCTGCGACAGGCACAGATACGCAGTATTTT
TRBJ1-1,-,TRBV6-5,11,-,CASSKYLEAFF,TGTGCCAGCAGTAAATATCTTGAAGCTTTCTTT
TRBJ1-6,few,TRBV19,13,-,CASRRGTNSPLHF,TGTGCCAGTAGACGGGGTACGAATTCACCCCTCCACTTT